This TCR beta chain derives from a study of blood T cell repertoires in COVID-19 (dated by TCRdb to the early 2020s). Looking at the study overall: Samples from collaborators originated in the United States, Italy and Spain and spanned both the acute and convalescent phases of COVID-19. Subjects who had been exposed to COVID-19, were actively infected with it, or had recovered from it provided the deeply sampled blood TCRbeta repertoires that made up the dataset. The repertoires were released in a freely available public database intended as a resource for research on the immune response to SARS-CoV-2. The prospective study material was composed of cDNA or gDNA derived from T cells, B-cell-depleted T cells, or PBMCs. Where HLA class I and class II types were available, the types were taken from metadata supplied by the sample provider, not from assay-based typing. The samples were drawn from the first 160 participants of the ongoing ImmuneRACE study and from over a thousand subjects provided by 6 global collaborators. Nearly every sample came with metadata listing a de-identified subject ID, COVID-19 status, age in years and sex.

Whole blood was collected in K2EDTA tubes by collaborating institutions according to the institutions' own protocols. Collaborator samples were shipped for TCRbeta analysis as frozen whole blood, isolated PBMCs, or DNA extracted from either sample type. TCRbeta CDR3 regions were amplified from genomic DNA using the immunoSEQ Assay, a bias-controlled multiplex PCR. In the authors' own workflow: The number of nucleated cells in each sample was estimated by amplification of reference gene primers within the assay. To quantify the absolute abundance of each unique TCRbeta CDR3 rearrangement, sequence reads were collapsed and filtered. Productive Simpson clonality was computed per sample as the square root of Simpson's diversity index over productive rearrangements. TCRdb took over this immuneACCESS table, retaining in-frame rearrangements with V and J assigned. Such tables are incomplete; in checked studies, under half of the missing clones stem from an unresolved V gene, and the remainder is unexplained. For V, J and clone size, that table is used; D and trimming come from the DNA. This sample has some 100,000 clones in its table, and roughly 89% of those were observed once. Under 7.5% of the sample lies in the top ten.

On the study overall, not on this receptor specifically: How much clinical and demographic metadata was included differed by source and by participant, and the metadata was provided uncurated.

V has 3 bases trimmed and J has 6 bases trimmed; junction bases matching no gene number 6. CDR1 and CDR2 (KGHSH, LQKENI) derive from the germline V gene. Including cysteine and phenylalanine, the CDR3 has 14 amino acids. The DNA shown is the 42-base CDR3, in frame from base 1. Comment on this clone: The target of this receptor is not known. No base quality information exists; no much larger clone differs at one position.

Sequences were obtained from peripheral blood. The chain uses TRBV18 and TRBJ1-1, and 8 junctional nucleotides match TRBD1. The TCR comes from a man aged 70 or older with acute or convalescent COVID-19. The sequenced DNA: TGTGCCAGCTCACCTTTCAGGGGGCTCGCTGAAGCTTTCTTT. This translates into CASSPFRGLAEAFF.